Presented here are 25 T cell receptor beta chains from one specimen sequenced in a study of shared clonotypes between healthy human individuals. The assay was immunoSEQ multiplex PCR, and TCRdb's table has in-frame clones only and misses some. Found here are approximately 2,300,000 clones, 85% to 95% of them singletons; the top ten hold approximately 0.4%. Material for sequencing was naive CD4+ T cells from PBMCs. Documented subset: CD45RA+ positively selected. These receptors originate from a man aged 18 to 35 in good health. Some clones in this sample may be carry-over from other donors' samples.

The chain recombines TRBV18 with TRBJ2-3; 10 bases are shared with TRBD1. The V and J ends lost 5 bases and 0 bases, in that order; junction bases with no gene match: 2. The V gene's germline CDR1 is KGHSH and CDR2 LQKENI. There are 15 residues in the CDR3. The CDR3 loop is CASSRQGASTDTQYF. For the CDR3, the DNA is TGTGCCAGCTCAAGACAGGGGGCAAGCACAGATACGCAGTATTTT.

The chain links TRBV7-9 to TRBJ1-3; 9 bases align to TRBD1. CDR1 and CDR2 (germline): SEHNR, FQNEAQ (reference sequence). The J segment lost 4 bases and the V segment lost 2 bases, leaving 3 bases of the junction unmatched. The CDR3 has 15 amino acids. In nucleotides, the CDR3 is TGTGCCAGCAGCTTAAGGACAGGGGAGGGAAACACCATATATTTT. Translation: CASSLRTGEGNTIYF.

This rearrangement joins TRBV11-2 to TRBJ2-2, with TRBD1 identical over 7 bases. V trimming: 7 bases; J trimming: 6 bases; junction bases outside the gene matches: 11. The germline gives CDR1 SGHAT, CDR2 FQNNGV. The CDR3 is 15 amino acids. The CDR3: CASTYRGRASGELFF. CDR3 nucleotide sequence: TGTGCCAGCACCTACAGGGGCCGCGCGTCCGGGGAGCTGTTTTTT. Using reference TRBV11-2 and TRBJ2-2 for the parts outside the CDR3, the full variable domain is EAGVAQSPRYKIIEKRQSVAFWCNPISGHATLYWYQQILGQGPKLLIQFQNNGVVDDSQLPKDRFSAERLKGVDSTLKIQPAKLEDSAVYLCASTYRGRASGELFFGEGSRLTVL.

The gene calls are TRBV11-3 and TRBJ2-1, with 8 bases aligning to TRBD2. The CDR3 has 15 amino acids. Germline CDR1 and CDR2: SGHNT and YENEEA. The V segment lost 5 bases and the J segment 7 bases; nucleotides outside the gene matches: 10. The CDR3 region is CASSAERESRNEQFF. The CDR3 DNA sequence: TGTGCCAGCAGCGCCGAGCGGGAGAGTCGGAATGAGCAGTTCTTC.

V usage is TRBV7-9 and J usage is TRBJ2-7; 8 nucleotides line up with TRBD1. V lost 0 bases, J lost 6 bases, and 4 bases stayed unmatched. CDR3 length equals 14 residues. Germline lookup yields CDR1 SEHNR and CDR2 FQNEAQ (reference sequence). The CDR3 spells CASSLAPGGVEQYF. For the CDR3, the DNA is TGTGCCAGCAGCTTAGCTCCAGGGGGCGTCGAGCAGTACTTC.

The chain employs TRBV7-8 and TRBJ2-1, with D maybe TRBD1 (6 bases). Trimming took off 2 bases at V and 8 bases at J, with 10 bases between the two ends. Looked up from germline, CDR1 is SGHVS and CDR2 is FQNEAQ. The CDR3 consists of 13 residues. This chain's CDR3 is CASSLIGGDEQFF. For the CDR3, the DNA is TGTGCCAGCAGCTTAATTGGGGGCGATGAGCAGTTCTTC. The full variable domain, with the rest looked up from reference TRBV7-8 and TRBJ2-1, is GAGVSQSPRYKVAKRGQDVALRCDPISGHVSLFWYQQALGQGPEFLTYFQNEAQLDKSGLPSDRFFAERPEGSVSTLKIQRTQQEDSAVYLCASSLIGGDEQFFGPGTRLTVL.

Remarks on this clone: The sample carries other DNA sequences with the same CDR3. This chain joins TRBV7-3 and TRBJ1-1; D is uncertain. V was shortened by 3 bases and J by 2 bases, with 7 bases between the two germline ends. This CDR3 spans 13 amino acids. CDR1 is SGHTA, CDR2 FQGTGA, per germline. CDR3 loop: CASSLAENTEAFF. For the CDR3, the DNA is TGTGCCAGCAGCTTGGCGGAAAACACTGAAGCTTTCTTT.

This chain joins TRBV2 and TRBJ2-3, with 8 bases that match TRBD2. This CDR3 is 15 amino acids long. The germline gives CDR1 SNHLY, CDR2 FYNNEI. Germline trimming cut 2 bases from V and 6 bases from J; bases unmatched to any gene: 7. CDR3 in amino acids: CASSEFGRAGDTQYF. In DNA form, the CDR3 reads TGTGCCAGCAGTGAATTCGGGAGGGCCGGGGATACGCAGTATTTT.

This sequence joins TRBV28 and TRBJ2-7; the D is unclear. The CDR3 consists of 15 residues. Per the germline V gene, CDR1 is MDHEN and CDR2 is SYDVKM. Trimming cost V 4 bases and J 1 base, with 14 bases left between them. CDR3: CASSSSGSYSYEQYF. CDR3 coding DNA: TGTGCCAGCAGTTCTTCCGGGTCCTATTCCTACGAGCAGTACTTC. Full variable domain (rest looked up from reference TRBV28 and TRBJ2-7): DVKVTQSSRYLVKRTGEKVFLECVQDMDHENMFWYRQDPGLGLRLIYFSYDVKMKEKGDIPEGYSVSREKKERFSLILESASTNQTSMYLCASSSSGSYSYEQYFGPGTRLTVT.

The J gene is TRBJ2-7, the V gene TRBV5-4; 8 nucleotides line up with TRBD2. The germline gives CDR1 SGHNT, CDR2 YYREEE (reference sequence). With 2 bases clipped from V and 6 bases from J, the junction kept 10 bases outside the gene matches. This CDR3 region has 15 residues. CDR3 DNA sequence: TGTGCCAGCAGCTTAGACGGGAGGGCTGGTGGCGAGCAGTACTTC. Its translation: CASSLDGRAGGEQYF.

The genes are TRBV2 and TRBJ2-1, with D unclear. CDR1 is SNHLY, CDR2 FYNNEI, per germline. V was shortened by 5 bases and J by 9 bases, with 14 bases between the two germline ends. The CDR3 length is 13 residues. Here the CDR3 DNA reads TGTGCCAGCAGTTACCCACAGTCTGCTGAGCAGTTCTTC. It yields the protein CASSYPQSAEQFF.

The chain couples TRBV11-2 to TRBJ2-5; 8 bases are a match to TRBD2. Germline loops: CDR1 SGHAT, CDR2 FQNNGV. J gave up 5 bases and V 4 bases, and 9 bases lay outside the gene matches. There are 15 residues in the CDR3. CDR3 residues: CASSSQTSAWETQYF. The CDR3 region has the DNA TGTGCCAGCAGCTCACAGACTAGCGCCTGGGAGACCCAGTACTTC.

The chain uses TRBV10-3 and TRBJ2-6; no firm D call. Germline-derived CDR1 and CDR2 are ENHRY and SYGVKD. CDR3 size: 18 residues. The V and J ends lost 3 bases and 0 bases respectively, with 15 bases between them. CDR3 protein: CAISDRRVANSGANVLTF. DNA of the CDR3: TGTGCCATCAGTGATCGTAGGGTGGCCAACTCTGGGGCCAACGTCCTGACTTTC.

The genes are TRBV19 and TRBJ1-2; D possibly corresponds to TRBD1 (5 bases). This CDR3 region has 16 residues. Germline-derived CDR1 and CDR2 are LNHDA and SQIVND (reference sequence). Trimming shortened V by 3 bases and J by 5 bases, and 19 bases separated the two germline ends. The CDR3 DNA reads TGTGCCAGTAGTATGGGGGGGAGGCCGGTGGATTATGGCTACACCTTC. It specifies CASSMGGRPVDYGYTF.

The rearrangement uses TRBV7-2 and TRBJ2-7, with D perhaps TRBD1 or TRBD2 (5 bases each). The CDR3 loop spans 13 amino acids. V lost 5 bases, J lost 6 bases, and 14 bases lay in between. Germline CDR1 SGHTA, CDR2 FQGNSA. Here the CDR3 reads CASSGDPGLEQYF. CDR3 nucleotides: TGTGCCAGCAGCGGCGACCCGGGGCTCGAGCAGTACTTC.

This clone was picked up one time. This chain joins TRBV18 and TRBJ1-3; D may be TRBD1 (5 bases). The CDR3 contains 15 residues. CDR1 and CDR2 (germline): KGHSH, LQKENI. Deletions cut 0 bases from V and 1 base from J, with 7 bases between. The CDR3 coding sequence is TGTGCCAGCTCACCACCAGGGACTTCTGGAAACACCATATATTTT. Protein: CASSPPGTSGNTIYF.

This clone has more than one count but fewer than ten. The V call is TRBV5-1, the J call TRBJ1-3, with 8 bases aligning to TRBD1. Trimming removed 4 bases from V and 2 bases from J; junction bases left unmatched: 5. Germline V gene sequence: CDR1 SGHRS, CDR2 YFSETQ. The CDR3 sequence is 15 residues long. CDR3 DNA: TGCGCCAGCAGCCTAAGGACAGGGCCTGGAAACACCATATATTTT. Protein: CASSLRTGPGNTIYF. The variable domain in full, with the rest retrieved from reference TRBV5-1 and TRBJ1-3, is KAGVTQTPRYLIKTRGQQVTLSCSPISGHRSVSWYQQTPGQGLQFLFEYFSETQRNKGNFPGRFSGRQFSNSRSEMNVSTLELGDSALYLCASSLRTGPGNTIYFGEGSWLTVV.

As for this clone: The sample carries other DNA sequences with the same CDR3. The rearrangement joins TRBV11-2 to TRBJ2-3; D possibly matches TRBD1 or TRBD2 (5 bases each). This CDR3 region has 15 residues. The germline V gene has CDR1 SGHAT and CDR2 FQNNGV. The ends were cut back, 5 bases at V and 0 bases at J, with 12 bases in the middle. The CDR3 nucleotides read TGTGCCAGCAGCCCGGGGACGGTTAGCACAGATACGCAGTATTTT. Protein: CASSPGTVSTDTQYF.

The V call is TRBV20-1, the J call TRBJ2-7, with D unresolved. Germline V gene sequence: CDR1 DFQATT, CDR2 SNEGSKA (reference sequence). Trimming left V 5 bases short and J 7 bases short, with 12 bases between. The CDR3 contains 11 residues. This chain's CDR3 is CSAGRQTEQYF. In nucleotides, the CDR3 is TGCAGTGCTGGTCGACAAACGGAGCAGTACTTC.

The gene calls are TRBV2 and TRBJ1-6; the D gene is possibly TRBD1 (5 bases). Germline V gene data show CDR1 as SNHLY and CDR2 as FYNNEI. The CDR3 extends over 14 amino acids. The V gene lost 5 bases and the J gene lost 7 bases, with 12 bases spanning the gap. The CDR3 sequence: CASSFSGNNSPLHF. The CDR3 bases are TGTGCCAGCAGTTTCTCAGGGAACAATTCACCCCTCCACTTT. The entire variable domain, with the rest obtained from reference TRBV2 and TRBJ1-6, is as follows: EPEVTQTPSHQVTQMGQEVILRCVPISNHLYFYWYRQILGQKVEFLVSFYNNEISEKSEIFDDQFSVERPDGSNFTLKIRSTKLEDSAMYFCASSFSGNNSPLHFGNGTRLTVT.

The genes are TRBV9 and TRBJ2-5, with 10 bases identical to TRBD1. The CDR3 has 17 residues. The ends lost 0 bases at V and 2 bases at J; junction bases unmatched: 7. The germline gives CDR1 SGDLS, CDR2 YYNGEE. The CDR3 nucleotides are TGTGCCAGCAGCGTAGGAGGACAGGGGGGTGAGCAAGAGACCCAGTACTTC. It translates to CASSVGGQGGEQETQYF.

This chain connects TRBV7-2 to TRBJ1-2; TRBD1 might be the D (6 bases). V was clipped by 0 bases and J by 4 bases, with 12 bases between them. This CDR3 has 15 amino acids. Germline lookup yields CDR1 SGHTA and CDR2 FQGNSA. Here the CDR3 reads CASSLAVGAVYGYTF. DNA of the CDR3: TGTGCCAGCAGCTTAGCGGTGGGGGCCGTCTATGGCTACACCTTC.

The CDR3 DNA reads TGTGCCAGCAGAGCGGGACGCACAGATACGCAGTATTTT. This encodes CASRAGRTDTQYF. This chain connects TRBV2 to TRBJ2-3; 7 nucleotides align to TRBD2. The ends lost 6 bases at V and 1 base at J; junction bases unmatched: 1. Looked up from germline, CDR1 is SNHLY and CDR2 is FYNNEI. There are 13 residues in the CDR3.

V gene TRBV27 combines with J gene TRBJ2-1, with D uncertain. Germline loops: CDR1 MNHEY, CDR2 SMNVEV (reference sequence). The germline V and J ends were trimmed by 0 bases and 9 bases, with 12 bases remaining between them. The CDR3 totals 14 residues. Here the CDR3 DNA reads TGTGCCAGCAGTTTATCGGGGTGGGGAACTGAGCAGTTCTTC. Translating it yields CASSLSGWGTEQFF.

This clone has just one count. The chain uses TRBV10-3 and TRBJ2-7; 8 nucleotides match TRBD2. CDR1 is ENHRY and CDR2 is SYGVKD in the germline V gene. The CDR3 loop spans 13 amino acids. J lost 4 bases, V lost 10 bases, and 9 bases had no gene match. The CDR3 DNA sequence: TGTGCCACCCGAGCCCCGGGGGGGTACGAGCAGTACTTC. Translation: CATRAPGGYEQYF.